The clone carrying this T cell receptor beta chain came up once. The protocol was immunoSEQ multiplex PCR, while the TCRdb copy is restricted to in-frame clones and leaves out a portion. The sample lists 2 million to 3 million clones, approximately 93% occurring once. This specimen belongs to a study of shared clonotypes between healthy human individuals. CDR3 size: 15 residues. Per germline, CDR1 MDHEN and CDR2 SYDVKM. The sequenced material came from naive CD4+ T cells from PBMCs. Subset described: CD45RA+ positively selected. The source is a man in his late teens or twenties in good health. Some clones in this sample may be carry-over from other donors' samples. The chain has TRBV28 and TRBJ2-7, with D tentatively TRBD1 or TRBD2 (6 bases each). CDR3 in amino acids: CVTRMSRGHSYEQYF. CDR3 nucleotide sequence: TGTGTGACGCGTATGTCCCGGGGGCACTCCTACGAGCAGTACTTC.